These 32 T cell receptor beta chains share one sample of origin, sequenced in a study of T cell responses to AZD1222 COVID-19 vaccine. Generated by immunoSEQ multiplex PCR, the TCRdb table keeps only in-frame clones and is missing some. The profile shows about 130,000 clones, roughly 91% of them singletons. This specimen consisted of peripheral blood, obtained 28 days after the second AZD1222 dose. The receptor source for this set is an adult who received the AZD1222 COVID-19 vaccine.

The V gene is TRBV5-1, the J gene TRBJ2-1, with D maybe TRBD1 (5 bases). Per germline, CDR1 SGHRS and CDR2 YFSETQ. The CDR3 is 14 residues long. Trimming took off 0 bases at V and 8 bases at J, with 12 bases between the two ends. The CDR3 loop reads CASSLAPGPDEQFF. DNA of the CDR3: TGCGCCAGCAGCTTGGCCCCAGGGCCCGATGAGCAGTTCTTC. The variable domain in full, with the rest retrieved from reference TRBV5-1 and TRBJ2-1, is KAGVTQTPRYLIKTRGQQVTLSCSPISGHRSVSWYQQTPGQGLQFLFEYFSETQRNKGNFPGRFSGRQFSNSRSEMNVSTLELGDSALYLCASSLAPGPDEQFFGPGTRLTVL.

This chain connects TRBV19 to TRBJ2-1, with 7 bases identical to TRBD1. V shed 2 bases, J shed 2 bases, and the junction held 9 bases outside the gene matches. The germline CDR1 and CDR2 sequences are LNHDA and SQIVND (reference sequence). The CDR3 length is 17 residues. The chain's CDR3 is CASSIQGTASPYNEQFF. In nucleotides, the CDR3 is TGTGCCAGTAGTATACAAGGGACAGCCAGCCCCTACAATGAGCAGTTCTTC.

This clone was seen a few times. The genes are TRBV19 and TRBJ1-2; D uncertain. V dropped 5 bases and J dropped 5 bases, with 21 bases sitting between them. Looked up from germline, CDR1 is LNHDA and CDR2 is SQIVND (reference sequence). This CDR3 has 16 residues. The CDR3, as DNA: TGTGCCAGTAGTTTTGTAGAGGGTTTCCGTGGATATGGCTACACCTTC. It is translated as CASSFVEGFRGYGYTF.

The V call is TRBV6-5, the J call TRBJ1-6; the match to TRBD1 covers 8 bases. V was pared by 0 bases and J by 4 bases, with 2 bases of the junction left unmatched. CDR1 is MNHEY and CDR2 is SVGAGI in the germline V gene. This CDR3 has 16 residues. The CDR3 sequence is CASSYSTGDYNSPLHF. DNA of the CDR3: TGTGCCAGCAGTTACTCGACAGGGGATTATAATTCACCCCTCCACTTT.

The chain is built from TRBV6-1 and TRBJ1-4, with a weak D call TRBD1 (5 bases). This CDR3 region has 15 residues. V was pared by 2 bases and J by 8 bases, with 15 bases between. CDR1 and CDR2 (germline): MNHNS, SASEGT. The CDR3 DNA is TGTGCCAGCAGTGAAAAGTTAGGGGAGGGGGAAAAACTGTTTTTT. Protein sequence: CASSEKLGEGEKLFF.

The sample holds one count of this clone. The genes are TRBV11-1 and TRBJ2-1, with TRBD1 identical over 7 bases. Per the germline V gene, CDR1 is SGHAT and CDR2 is FQDESV (reference sequence). The junction had 15 bases not matched to a gene; V was cut back by 5 bases and J by 8 bases. The CDR3 has 16 amino acids. The CDR3 DNA reads TGTGCCAGCAGCCCAAATCGGGGACAGCCACGCGATGAGCAGTTCTTC. It encodes CASSPNRGQPRDEQFF.

A single count supports this clone. This chain links TRBV6-5 with TRBJ1-6; 7 nucleotides match TRBD1. This CDR3 comprises 14 residues. Trimming removed 2 bases from V and 5 bases from J; junction bases left unmatched: 0. Germline V CDR1 and CDR2: MNHEY, SVGAGI. The DNA of the CDR3 is TGTGCCAGCAGTTACGGGACAGATAATTCACCCCTCCACTTT. Its translation is CASSYGTDNSPLHF.

The V and J genes are TRBV9 and TRBJ1-1, with 7 positions matching TRBD1. CDR1 is SGDLS and CDR2 is YYNGEE in the germline V gene. V lost 3 bases to trimming and J lost 11 bases; unmatched junction nucleotides: 10. This CDR3 spans 13 amino acids. Here the CDR3 DNA reads TGTGCCAGCAGCGAGATAAGGGACAGAGAGGCTTTCTTT. Protein product: CASSEIRDREAFF.

This clone was found once. The rearrangement links TRBV19 to TRBJ2-7; no definite D call. Trimming stripped 1 base from V and 4 bases from J, with 8 bases between. This CDR3 region has 13 residues. Germline V lookup: CDR1 LNHDA, CDR2 SQIVND (reference sequence). In DNA form, the CDR3 reads TGTGCCAGTAGTATAGGGTTTGGATACGAGCAGTACTTC. It translates to CASSIGFGYEQYF.

The gene calls are TRBV10-2 and TRBJ2-3; D perhaps matches TRBD2 (6 bases). This CDR3 region has 16 residues. CDR1 is WSHSY and CDR2 is SAAADI in the germline V gene. V was clipped by 6 bases and J by 5 bases, with 21 bases between them. The DNA of the CDR3 is TGCGCCAGCAGAGCTACCGGGGGACGGGCGGAAGATACGCAGTATTTT. Amino acids: CASRATGGRAEDTQYF.

As concerns this clone: This specimen includes other DNA sequences encoding the same CDR3. The rearrangement uses TRBV18 and TRBJ1-1, with D hard to call. V shed 3 bases and J shed 2 bases, with 4 bases lying between them. From germline, CDR1 is KGHSH and CDR2 LQKENI. CDR3 length: 12 residues. CDR3 in amino acids: CASSPLNTEAFF. DNA of the CDR3: TGTGCCAGCTCACCCTTAAACACTGAAGCTTTCTTT.

The chain uses TRBV29-1 and TRBJ2-7; 9 nucleotides match TRBD1. Germline CDR1 and CDR2: SQVTM and ANQGSEA. V was pared by 3 bases and J by 2 bases, with 11 bases of the junction left unmatched. The CDR3 consists of 16 residues. The CDR3 nucleotides read TGCAGCGTTGAGAGGAGACAGGGGGTATTTCCCTACGAGCAGTACTTC. It translates to CSVERRQGVFPYEQYF.

This clone was counted a single time. The chain joins TRBV27 to TRBJ1-2; TRBD1 aligns across 10 bases. The CDR3 sequence is 14 residues long. CDR1 and CDR2 (germline): MNHEY, SMNVEV (reference sequence). V shed 5 bases and J 6 bases; nucleotides not matched to a gene: 6. CDR3 in DNA: TGTGCCAGCAGTCCGGACAGGGGGTGGGATGGCTACACCTTC. Protein: CASSPDRGWDGYTF.

This chain joins TRBV29-1 and TRBJ2-5, with 8 bases matching TRBD2. With V trimmed by 6 bases and J by 4 bases, 4 bases remained unmatched. The CDR3 is made up of 12 amino acids. The germline V gene encodes CDR1 SQVTM and CDR2 ANQGSEA. CDR3 sequence (DNA): TGCAGCGTCTTAGCGGGACGAGAGACCCAGTACTTC. This sequence encodes CSVLAGRETQYF.

The V and J genes are TRBV27 and TRBJ1-2; 9 bases fit TRBD1. This CDR3 is 14 amino acids long. The germline V gene has CDR1 MNHEY and CDR2 SMNVEV (reference sequence). V lost 2 bases, J lost 4 bases, and 2 bases stayed unmatched. CDR3 region: CASSLKTGGYGYTF. The CDR3 nucleotides are TGTGCCAGCAGTTTAAAGACAGGGGGCTATGGCTACACCTTC.

This sequence joins TRBV19 and TRBJ1-5, with D perhaps TRBD1 (5 bases). CDR1 LNHDA and CDR2 SQIVND come from the germline V gene (reference sequence). The CDR3 covers 14 residues. V was cut by 3 bases and J by 2 bases, with 8 bases left in between. CDR3 residues: CASSIRGGNQPQHF. In DNA, the CDR3 is TGTGCCAGTAGTATTCGAGGGGGCAATCAGCCCCAGCATTTT.

The V gene is TRBV3-1 (or the pseudogene TRBV3-2), the J gene TRBJ2-1; TRBD2 matches 10 bases. V lost 0 bases, J lost 6 bases, and 8 bases stayed unmatched. The CDR3 runs to 17 residues. Germline lookup yields CDR1 LGHDT and CDR2 YNNKEL (reference sequence). The CDR3 here is CASSQDSPGLASNEQFF. The CDR3 DNA sequence: TGTGCCAGCAGCCAAGATTCCCCGGGACTAGCGAGCAATGAGCAGTTCTTC.

V and J are TRBV19 and TRBJ1-5, with unresolved D. V gave up 1 base and J gave up 3 bases, with 4 bases separating them. This CDR3 comprises 13 residues. Germline V CDR1 and CDR2: LNHDA, SQIVND (reference sequence). The CDR3, as DNA: TGTGCCAGTAGTATAGTGGCCAATCAGCCCCAGCATTTT. It specifies CASSIVANQPQHF.

In DNA form, the CDR3 reads TGTGCCAGCAGTCAGGGAGGGGGCTACACCTTC. It encodes CASSQGGGYTF. The V and J genes are TRBV6-2 or TRBV6-3 and TRBJ1-2, with D possibly being TRBD1 (5 bases). CDR1 and CDR2 from the germline V gene are MNHEY and SVGEGT. The CDR3 runs to 11 residues. V lost 5 bases and J lost 8, with 9 bases in between.

The chain has TRBV5-1 and TRBJ2-7; 7 positions match TRBD2. The junction had 8 bases not matched to a gene; V was cut back by 5 bases and J by 3 bases. The CDR3 spans 14 residues. The germline CDR1 and CDR2 sequences are SGHRS and YFSETQ. Written as DNA, the CDR3 is TGCGCCAGCAGGGAGGAAGCGGGGTTCTACGAGCAGTACTTC. Translating gives CASREEAGFYEQYF.

The genes are TRBV27 and TRBJ2-2, with D tentatively TRBD1 (6 bases). The CDR3 loop spans 15 amino acids. Germline V gene lookup returns CDR1 MNHEY and CDR2 SMNVEV (reference sequence). Trimming pared 7 bases from V and 1 base from J, leaving 13 bases between. The CDR3 coding sequence is TGTGCCAGCACATCCGGGACACAGAACACCGGGGAGCTGTTTTTT. Its protein is CASTSGTQNTGELFF.

This rearrangement joins TRBV15 to TRBJ1-1; unclear D gene. CDR3 length equals 15 residues. V gave up 0 bases and J gave up 0 bases, with 8 bases separating them. CDR1 and CDR2 from the germline V gene are LNHNV and YYDKDF (reference sequence). In DNA form, the CDR3 reads TGTGCCACCAGCAGAGACCACACGGTGAACACTGAAGCTTTCTTT. This codes for CATSRDHTVNTEAFF.

J is TRBJ1-1 and V is TRBV6-5; perhaps TRBD1 as D (5 bases). From germline, CDR1 is MNHEY and CDR2 SVGAGI. V was pared by 3 bases and J by 6 bases, with 20 bases between. The CDR3 has 16 residues. Written as DNA, the CDR3 is TGTGCCAGCAGTTATAGCGTGGGGGAGGAGATATCTGAAGCTTTCTTT. It encodes CASSYSVGEEISEAFF.

The chain couples TRBV28 to TRBJ2-1, with 9 bases identical to TRBD2. Germline V gene sequence: CDR1 MDHEN, CDR2 SYDVKM. The CDR3 has 15 amino acids. J lost 3 bases, V lost 4 bases, and 4 bases had no gene match. The CDR3 sequence: CASSSGLAHYNEQFF. The CDR3 DNA reads TGTGCCAGCAGTTCGGGACTAGCCCACTACAATGAGCAGTTCTTC. Looking up the rest from reference TRBV28 and TRBJ2-1 gives the full variable domain: DVKVTQSSRYLVKRTGEKVFLECVQDMDHENMFWYRQDPGLGLRLIYFSYDVKMKEKGDIPEGYSVSREKKERFSLILESASTNQTSMYLCASSSGLAHYNEQFFGPGTRLTVL.

This rearrangement joins TRBV19 to TRBJ1-2; D not resolved. The CDR3 consists of 15 residues. Germline loops: CDR1 LNHDA, CDR2 SQIVND (reference sequence). The ends were cut back, 3 bases at V and 2 bases at J, with 13 bases in the middle. In DNA form, the CDR3 reads TGTGCCAGTAGTATGTCGGGCCAAAAGAACTATGGCTACACCTTC. Its translation is CASSMSGQKNYGYTF.

The chain couples TRBV21-1 to TRBJ2-1; the D call TRBD1 from the table was never checked on the DNA. TRBV21-1 is a pseudogene locus. CDR3 size: 15 residues. CDR3 in amino acids: CASSYGQVSYHEQFF. The CDR3 coding sequence is TGTGCCAGCAGCTACGGACAGGTATCCTACCATGAGCAGTTCTTC.

The V call is TRBV19, the J call TRBJ2-1; D is tentatively TRBD1 or TRBD2 (5 bases each). CDR3 size: 12 residues. The ends were cut back, 2 bases at V and 10 bases at J, with 9 bases in the middle. Germline values: CDR1 LNHDA, CDR2 SQIVND (reference sequence). In DNA, the CDR3 is TGTGCCAGTAGTATATCCGGGACGGAGCAGTTCTTC. This translates into CASSISGTEQFF.

The V and J genes are TRBV2 and TRBJ2-1; D unclear. The germline gives CDR1 SNHLY, CDR2 FYNNEI. The CDR3 spans 14 residues. V was cut by 1 base and J by 5 bases, with 9 bases left in between. The CDR3 here is CASSEVASNNEQFF. The DNA for the CDR3 is TGTGCCAGCAGTGAAGTCGCTAGTAACAATGAGCAGTTCTTC.

J is TRBJ2-5 and V is TRBV9; D is ambiguous. Trimming removed 4 bases at V and 5 bases at J, with 21 bases between. In germline, CDR1 is SGDLS, CDR2 YYNGEE. This CDR3 comprises 16 residues. CDR3 bases: TGTGCCAGCAGCCCTCCCCGCGGTAATGGTGACGAGACCCAGTACTTC. As protein: CASSPPRGNGDETQYF.

The rearrangement joins TRBV6-6 to TRBJ2-5; TRBD1 matches 8 bases. Germline trimming cut 6 bases from V and 8 bases from J; bases unmatched to any gene: 8. The CDR3 is made up of 13 amino acids. Germline V lookup: CDR1 MNHNY, CDR2 SVGAGI (reference sequence). The CDR3 protein is CASSTGGTITQYF. The CDR3 region has the DNA TGTGCCAGCAGCACAGGGGGTACTATCACCCAGTACTTC.

The CDR3 loop is CASSPIPQGTYGYTF. The CDR3 DNA follows: TGCGCCAGCAGCCCCATCCCCCAAGGGACCTATGGCTACACCTTC. This chain joins TRBV4-1 and TRBJ1-2; weak D call: TRBD1 (5 bases). The V gene lost 4 bases and the J gene lost 4 bases, with 16 bases spanning the gap. The length of the CDR3 is 15 residues. Germline CDR1 reads MGHRA; CDR2 reads YSYEKL.

The chain joins TRBV5-1 to TRBJ1-2; TRBD1 is a possible D gene (5 bases). Germline V gives CDR1 SGHRS, CDR2 YFSETQ. V lost 3 bases and J lost 7, with 16 bases in between. The CDR3 runs 14 residues. The CDR3 region has the DNA TGCGCCAGCAGCTCGGGGGAGTGGGACTCTGGCTACACCTTC. Residues: CASSSGEWDSGYTF. Full variable domain (outside the CDR3, taken from reference TRBV5-1 and TRBJ1-2): KAGVTQTPRYLIKTRGQQVTLSCSPISGHRSVSWYQQTPGQGLQFLFEYFSETQRNKGNFPGRFSGRQFSNSRSEMNVSTLELGDSALYLCASSSGEWDSGYTFGSGTRLTVV.